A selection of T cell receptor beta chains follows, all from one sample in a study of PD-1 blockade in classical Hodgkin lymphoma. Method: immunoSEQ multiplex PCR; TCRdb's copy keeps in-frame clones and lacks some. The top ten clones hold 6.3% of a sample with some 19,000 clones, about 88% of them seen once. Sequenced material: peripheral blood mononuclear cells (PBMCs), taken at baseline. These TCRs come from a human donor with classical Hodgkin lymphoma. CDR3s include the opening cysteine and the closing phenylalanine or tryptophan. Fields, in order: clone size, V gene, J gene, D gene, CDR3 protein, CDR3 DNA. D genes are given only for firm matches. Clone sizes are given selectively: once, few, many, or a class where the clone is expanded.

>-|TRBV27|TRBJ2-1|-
CASSLRRDNYNEQFF
TGTGCCAGCAGTTTAAGGCGGGACAACTACAATGAGCAGTTCTTC
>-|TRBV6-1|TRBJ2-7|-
CASSEAQGGPYEQYF
TGTGCCAGCAGTGAAGCGCAGGGGGGGCCCTACGAGCAGTACTTC
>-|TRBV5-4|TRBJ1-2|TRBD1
CASSFATGGNYGYTF
TGTGCCAGCAGCTTTGCGACAGGGGGGAACTATGGCTACACCTTC
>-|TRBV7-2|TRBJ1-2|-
CASSLGTLNYGYTF
TGTGCCAGCAGCTTAGGGACCTTAAACTATGGCTACACCTTC
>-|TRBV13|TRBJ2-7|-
CASSLTGTDSYEQYF
TGTGCCAGCAGCCTAACCGGGACGGATTCCTACGAGCAGTACTTC
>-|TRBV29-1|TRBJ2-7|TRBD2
CSVEERGHSYEQYF
TGCAGCGTTGAGGAGCGGGGGCATTCCTACGAGCAGTACTTC
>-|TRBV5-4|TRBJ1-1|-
CASSLARANTEAFF
TGTGCCAGCAGCTTGGCTAGGGCCAACACTGAAGCTTTCTTT
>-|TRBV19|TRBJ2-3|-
CASSIRVSGTDTQYF
TGTGCCAGTAGTATTCGGGTTTCGGGCACAGATACGCAGTATTTT
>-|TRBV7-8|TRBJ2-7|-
CASSWDITYEQYF
TGTGCCAGCAGCTGGGACATTACCTACGAGCAGTACTTC
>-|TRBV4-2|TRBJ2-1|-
CASSQEWRVNNEQFF
TGTGCCAGCAGCCAAGAATGGAGGGTCAACAATGAGCAGTTCTTC
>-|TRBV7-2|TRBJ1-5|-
CASSYRGNQPQHF
TGTGCCAGCAGCTACCGGGGGAATCAGCCCCAGCATTTT
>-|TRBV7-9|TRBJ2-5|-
CASSLSPTGQETQYF
TGTGCCAGCAGCTTATCCCCGACAGGTCAAGAGACCCAGTACTTC
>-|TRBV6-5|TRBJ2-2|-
CASSYDGLGIGELFF
TGTGCCAGCAGTTACGACGGGCTTGGTATCGGGGAGCTGTTTTTT
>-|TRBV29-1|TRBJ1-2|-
CSVDEPSPTYGYTF
TGCAGCGTTGACGAGCCTTCCCCTACCTATGGCTACACCTTC
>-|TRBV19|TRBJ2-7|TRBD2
CASSPRVAGFSDEQYF
TGTGCCAGTAGTCCTCGGGTAGCGGGGTTCTCCGACGAGCAGTACTTC
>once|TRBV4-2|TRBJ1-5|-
CASSQDGGLTFQPQHF
TGTGCCAGCAGCCAAGATGGGGGGCTAACTTTTCAGCCCCAGCATTTT
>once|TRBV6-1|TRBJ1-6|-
CASSEALLRGGLTTNSPLHF
TGTGCCAGCAGTGAAGCGCTTCTTAGGGGAGGACTTACTACGAATTCACCCCTCCACTTT
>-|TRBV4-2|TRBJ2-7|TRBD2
CASSQGTSAYEQYF
TGTGCCAGCAGCCAGGGGACTAGCGCCTACGAGCAGTACTTC
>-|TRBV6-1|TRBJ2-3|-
CASTMDRSTDTQYF
TGTGCCAGCACCATGGACAGAAGCACAGATACGCAGTATTTT
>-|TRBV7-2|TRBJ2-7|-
CASSLYGSYEQYF
TGTGCCAGCAGCTTATACGGCTCCTACGAGCAGTACTTC
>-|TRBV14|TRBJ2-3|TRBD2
CASSQDTGGATDTQYF
TGTGCCAGCAGCCAAGACACCGGGGGGGCCACAGATACGCAGTATTTT
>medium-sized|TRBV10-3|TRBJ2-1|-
CAISGGRVDEQFF
TGTGCCATCAGCGGAGGCCGGGTGGATGAGCAGTTCTTC
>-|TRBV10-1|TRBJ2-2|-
CASTGATGELFF
TGCGCCAGCACCGGGGCCACCGGGGAGCTGTTTTTT
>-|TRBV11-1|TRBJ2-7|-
CASSLGSSYEQYF
TGTGCCAGCAGCTTAGGCAGCTCCTACGAGCAGTACTTC
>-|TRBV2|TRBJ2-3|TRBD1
CASSETGGAVDTQYF
TGTGCCAGCAGTGAAACAGGGGGCGCGGTAGATACGCAGTATTTT
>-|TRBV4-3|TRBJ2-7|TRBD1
CASSQVQGGYEQYF
TGCGCCAGCAGCCAAGTACAGGGGGGCTACGAGCAGTACTTC
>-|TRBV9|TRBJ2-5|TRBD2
CASSVDPYGTSGETQYF
TGTGCCAGCAGCGTAGATCCCTACGGGACTAGTGGAGAGACCCAGTACTTC
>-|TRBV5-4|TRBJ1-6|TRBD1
CASRSGGDRNSPLHF
TGTGCCAGCAGATCAGGGGGTGACCGGAATTCACCCCTCCACTTT
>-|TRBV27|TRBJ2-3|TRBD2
CASSSFALAEVTDTQYF
TGTGCCAGCAGTTCCTTCGCCCTAGCGGAGGTCACAGATACGCAGTATTTT
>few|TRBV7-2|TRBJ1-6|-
CASSLWGSPLHF
TGTGCCAGCAGCCTATGGGGTTCACCCCTCCACTTT
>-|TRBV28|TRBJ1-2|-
CASNRNQLGQTNYGYTF
TGTGCCAGCAACCGAAACCAACTCGGACAGACTAACTATGGCTACACCTTC
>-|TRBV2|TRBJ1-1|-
CASSPTESLMNTEAFF
TGTGCCAGCAGTCCGACAGAGTCTCTGATGAACACTGAAGCTTTCTTT
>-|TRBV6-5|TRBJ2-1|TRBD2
CASSYSGTSSHNEQFF
TGTGCCAGCAGTTACTCAGGGACTAGTTCCCACAATGAGCAGTTCTTC
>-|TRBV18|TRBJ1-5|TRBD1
CASSPGTGDYSNQPQHF
TGTGCCAGCTCACCGGGGACAGGGGATTATAGCAATCAGCCCCAGCATTTT
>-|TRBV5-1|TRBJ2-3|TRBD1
CASSTGQGSTDTQYF
TGCGCCAGCAGCACGGGACAGGGGAGCACAGATACGCAGTATTTT
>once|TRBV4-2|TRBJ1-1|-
CASSRPGGTGEAFF
TGTGCCAGCAGCCGTCCCGGGGGGACTGGTGAAGCTTTCTTT
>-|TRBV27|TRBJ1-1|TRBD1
CASSLLTGVAFF
TGTGCCAGCAGTTTATTGACAGGGGTAGCTTTCTTT
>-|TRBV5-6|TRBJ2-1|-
CASSPGLFHEQFF
TGTGCCAGCAGCCCAGGACTTTTCCATGAGCAGTTCTTC
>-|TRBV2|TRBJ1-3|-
CASNPESTGNTIYF
TGTGCCAGCAATCCGGAAAGCACTGGAAACACCATATATTTT
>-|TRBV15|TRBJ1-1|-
CATSRVYGTEAFF
TGTGCCACCAGCAGAGTATATGGCACTGAAGCTTTCTTT
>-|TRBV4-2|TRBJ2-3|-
CASSQGEGWADTQYF
TGTGCCAGCAGCCAAGGAGAGGGCTGGGCAGATACGCAGTATTTT
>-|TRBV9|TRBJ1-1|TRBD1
CASSARGLDTEAFF
TGTGCCAGCAGCGCCAGGGGGCTCGACACTGAAGCTTTCTTT
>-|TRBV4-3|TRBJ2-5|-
CASSLRVREETQYF
TGCGCCAGCAGCCTGCGGGTGAGGGAAGAGACCCAGTACTTC
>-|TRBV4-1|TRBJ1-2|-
CASSQGDGRRGVGYTF
TGCGCCAGCAGCCAAGGGGATGGCAGGAGAGGGGTTGGCTACACCTTC
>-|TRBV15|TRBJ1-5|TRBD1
CATSRTSGGGLQPQHF
TGTGCCACCAGCAGAACATCAGGGGGAGGGTTACAGCCCCAGCATTTT
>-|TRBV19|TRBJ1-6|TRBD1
CASKTGSNSPLHF
TGTGCCAGCAAGACAGGGTCGAATTCACCCCTCCACTTT
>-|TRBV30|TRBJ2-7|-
CAWSDVYGNDYEQYF
TGTGCCTGGAGCGACGTATACGGGAACGACTACGAGCAGTACTTC
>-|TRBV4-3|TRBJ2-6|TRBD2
CASSQQRGSGANVLTF
TGCGCCAGCAGCCAACAGCGGGGCTCTGGGGCCAACGTCCTGACTTTC
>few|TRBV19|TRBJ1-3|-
CASSIGAAISGNTIYF
TGTGCCAGTAGTATCGGGGCAGCGATCTCTGGAAACACCATATATTTT
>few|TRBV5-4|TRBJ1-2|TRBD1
CASSLGQVDYKGYTF
TGTGCCAGCAGCTTAGGACAGGTTGATTATAAAGGCTACACCTTC
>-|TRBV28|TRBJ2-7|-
CASSEGRGSYEQYF
TGTGCCAGCAGTGAGGGTAGGGGCTCCTACGAGCAGTACTTC
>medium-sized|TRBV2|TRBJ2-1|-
CASSWWDEQFF
TGTGCCAGCAGCTGGTGGGATGAGCAGTTCTTC
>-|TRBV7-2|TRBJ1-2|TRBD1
CASSSRGASYGYTF
TGTGCCAGCAGCTCCAGGGGGGCCAGCTATGGCTACACCTTC